The 2 T cell receptor beta chains in this list originate from one sample, sequenced in a study of shared clonotypes between healthy human individuals. Only in-frame clones appear in the TCRdb table, and some are missing; sequencing was by immunoSEQ multiplex PCR. The data show some 2,100,000 clones, with around 93% seen just once and more than 1.5% held by the top ten. The naive CD8 subset, CD45RO-negative cells positively selected for CCR7, excluded terminally differentiated effector memory CD45RA+ cells. Input material: naive CD8+ T cells from PBMCs. The receptors here all came from a man between 18 and 35 years old in good health. Some clones in this sample may be carry-over from other donors' samples.

The chain couples TRBV4-1 to TRBJ2-7; perhaps D is TRBD1 or TRBD2 (5 bases each). CDR1 is MGHRA and CDR2 is YSYEKL in the germline V gene. The CDR3 totals 14 residues. V lost 8 bases to trimming and J lost 7 bases, with 21 bases between them. CDR3: CASADRDRVVEQYF. Here the CDR3 DNA reads TGCGCCAGCGCAGACCGGGACCGGGTCGTGGAGCAGTACTTC.

The chain links TRBV6-5 to TRBJ2-7; the match to TRBD2 covers 9 bases. Trimming took 7 bases from V and 0 from J; bases not matched to a gene: 7. The CDR3 is 15 amino acids. CDR1 is MNHEY and CDR2 is SVGAGI in the germline V gene. In nucleotides, the CDR3 is TGTGCCAGCAAGCAGCGGGAGGTCCCCTCCTACGAGCAGTACTTC. It codes for CASKQREVPSYEQYF.